The 8 T cell receptor beta chains reported below all come from one sample, sequenced in a study of shared clonotypes between healthy human individuals. The data were produced by immunoSEQ multiplex PCR, yet TCRdb's version contains in-frame clones alone and is incomplete. The repertoire holds approximately 980,000 clones, with more than 75% as singletons. The sequencing input was memory CD4+ T cells sorted from blood. Subset specified: CD45RA-negative fraction. The origin of the receptors is a man younger than 30 in good health.

V usage is TRBV30 and J usage is TRBJ2-3; D gene unclear. Germline loops: CDR1 GTSNPN, CDR2 SVGIG (reference sequence). The CDR3 extends over 15 amino acids. V gave up 3 bases and J gave up 0 bases, with 13 bases separating them. DNA of the CDR3: TGTGCCTGGAGGGCAGGCGGAACTAGCACAGATACGCAGTATTTT. It is translated as CAWRAGGTSTDTQYF.

This chain connects TRBV1 to TRBJ2-1; the table's D call, TRBD2, has no DNA check behind it. TRBV1 is deemed a pseudogene. This CDR3 comprises 17 residues. CDR3 nucleotide sequence: TGCACCAGCAGCAGTGAACTAGCGTCCAGCTCCTACAATGAGCAGTTCTTC. Translating it yields CTSSSELASSSYNEQFF.

The V and J genes are TRBV6-5 and TRBJ2-5; 7 nucleotides match TRBD2. J lost 7 bases, V lost 6 bases, and 8 bases had no gene match. The CDR3 extends over 13 amino acids. CDR1 and CDR2 (germline): MNHEY, SVGAGI. Here the CDR3 reads CASRSGNPGTQYF. As DNA, the CDR3 is TGTGCCAGCAGAAGCGGGAACCCAGGGACCCAGTACTTC.

The rearrangement links TRBV11-3 to TRBJ2-7; TRBD2 aligns across 11 bases. V dropped 4 bases and J dropped 0; count of bases not matched to a gene: 5. This CDR3 is 16 amino acids long. Germline CDR1 SGHNT, CDR2 YENEEA. DNA of the CDR3: TGTGCCAGCAGCTCCGGGACTAGCGGATTCTCCTACGAGCAGTACTTC. Amino acid sequence: CASSSGTSGFSYEQYF.

The chain links TRBV19 to TRBJ1-2; D is uncertain. In germline, CDR1 is LNHDA, CDR2 SQIVND (reference sequence). The V end was cut by 2 bases, the J end by 7 bases, with 8 bases between. The CDR3 is 12 amino acids. The DNA for the CDR3 is TGTGCCAGTAGTATAAGACAAGGTGGCTACACCTTC. Its translation is CASSIRQGGYTF.

The rearrangement joins TRBV5-4 to TRBJ1-2; D is undetermined. The germline V gene encodes CDR1 SGHNT and CDR2 YYREEE (reference sequence). The V gene lost 4 bases and the J gene lost 5 bases, with 24 bases spanning the gap. The CDR3 spans 17 residues. The CDR3 loop is CASSPRQELRPSYGYTF. CDR3 nucleotides: TGTGCCAGCAGCCCCCGTCAGGAACTTAGACCGAGTTATGGCTACACCTTC.

This clone was counted a single time. The chain uses TRBV10-3 and TRBJ1-6; TRBD1 agrees at 7 bases. There are 14 residues in the CDR3. Trimming removed 6 bases from V and 8 bases from J; junction bases left unmatched: 7. In germline, CDR1 is ENHRY, CDR2 SYGVKD. The CDR3 DNA sequence: TGTGCCATCAGCCTGGGACAGACCGATTCACCCCTCCACTTT. Protein sequence: CAISLGQTDSPLHF.

The chain combines TRBV6-5 with TRBJ1-1; no clear D. CDR1 is MNHEY, CDR2 SVGAGI, per germline. The CDR3 runs to 14 residues. Trimming cost V 6 bases and J 4 bases, with 15 bases left between them. CDR3 in amino acids: CASSRGSSATEAFF. In DNA form, the CDR3 reads TGTGCCAGCAGCCGAGGGTCCTCGGCCACTGAAGCTTTCTTT.